The entry below describes one T cell receptor (beta chain). The CDR3 is made up of 15 amino acids. CDR1 is LNHNV, CDR2 YYDKDF, per germline (reference sequence). Germline trimming cut 8 bases from V and 1 base from J; bases unmatched to any gene: 9. The sample originates from a study of blood T cell repertoires in COVID-19. Background on the study: From T cells, B-cell-depleted T cells, or PBMCs came the material, which was cDNA or gDNA.

Those enrolled, adults aged about 18 to 95 years, came from some 23 US areas. Generated by immunoSEQ multiplex PCR, the TCRdb table keeps only in-frame clones and is missing some. The sample shows 150,000 to 200,000 clones, 82% of them seen only once. This chain links TRBV15 with TRBJ1-1; 8 bases match TRBD1. The receptor comes from a man in his 60s who had recovered from COVID-19. Sequenced material: PBMCs or T cells enriched from blood (not recorded which). CDR3 in amino acids: CATRGQGARNTEAFF. The CDR3 nucleotides are TGTGCCACCCGAGGACAGGGAGCTCGGAACACTGAAGCTTTCTTT.